These 9 T cell receptor beta chains were sequenced from one sample in a study of T cell responses to AZD1222 COVID-19 vaccine. TCRdb's table, derived via immunoSEQ multiplex PCR, lists solely in-frame clones and lacks some. The table records around 200,000 clones, roughly 90% of them present only once. Sequenced material: peripheral blood, taken on day 0 of AZD1222 vaccination. The receptor source for this set is an adult in good health.

J is TRBJ2-3 and V is TRBV2; 8 bases match TRBD2. Germline CDR1 is SNHLY and CDR2 is FYNNEI. V was pared by 3 bases and J by 6 bases, with 14 bases of the junction left unmatched. CDR3 length equals 17 residues. The chain's CDR3 is CASSDIYSGRRGDTQYF. The CDR3 coding sequence is TGTGCCAGCAGTGATATTTACAGCGGGAGAAGAGGGGATACGCAGTATTTT.

This chain joins TRBV9 and TRBJ1-5; D possibly corresponds to TRBD1 (5 bases). V was cut by 3 bases and J by 3 bases, with 7 bases left in between. Germline V gives CDR1 SGDLS, CDR2 YYNGEE. CDR3 size: 13 residues. In DNA, the CDR3 is TGTGCCAGCAGCGCAGGGTACAATCAGCCCCAGCATTTT. The encoded protein is CASSAGYNQPQHF.

The CDR3 DNA follows: TGTGCCAGCAGCTTGCAGGCGGCGAGCTCCTACGAGCAGTACTTC. The encoded protein is CASSLQAASSYEQYF. This chain connects TRBV5-5 to TRBJ2-7; no clear D. Trimming pared 1 base from V and 0 bases from J, leaving 11 bases between. This CDR3 region has 15 residues. Germline CDR1 is SGHKS and CDR2 is YYEKEE (reference sequence).

The J gene is TRBJ2-7, the V gene TRBV5-1; 10 nucleotides line up with TRBD1. Per the germline V gene, CDR1 is SGHRS and CDR2 is YFSETQ. The trim removed 1 base at V and 3 bases at J, leaving 4 bases unmatched. This CDR3 has 15 residues. This chain's CDR3 is CASSLIGTGVYEQYF. CDR3 DNA: TGCGCCAGCAGCTTGATCGGGACAGGGGTCTACGAGCAGTACTTC.

The chain links TRBV6-5 to TRBJ1-2, with 9 bases identical to TRBD1. Per germline, CDR1 MNHEY and CDR2 SVGAGI. The CDR3 runs 13 residues. J gave up 7 bases and V 10 bases, and 10 bases lay outside the gene matches. The CDR3 spells CATGNRGPSGYTF. CDR3 in DNA: TGTGCCACCGGGAACAGGGGGCCCTCTGGCTACACCTTC.

The chain combines TRBV6-1 with TRBJ2-7; 7 bases match TRBD1. Trimming at V came to 2 bases and at J to 4 bases, leaving 11 bases not matched to a gene. Germline CDR1 reads MNHNS; CDR2 reads SASEGT. CDR3 length equals 16 residues. The CDR3 DNA sequence: TGTGCCAGCAGTGAACCTTTTCAGACAGGGTCATACGAGCAGTACTTC. Translating gives CASSEPFQTGSYEQYF.

This clone was seen more than once but under ten times. The chain couples TRBV5-4 to TRBJ2-1, with D perhaps matching TRBD2 (5 bases). V was shortened by 2 bases and J by 0 bases, with 6 bases between the two germline ends. This CDR3 region has 14 residues. Germline CDR1 is SGHNT and CDR2 is YYREEE (reference sequence). The CDR3 DNA follows: TGTGCCAGCAGCTTCGGGGACTCCTACAATGAGCAGTTCTTC. Translation gives CASSFGDSYNEQFF.

The V and J genes are TRBV7-9 and TRBJ2-7; D ambiguous. V gave up 2 bases and J gave up 2 bases, with 7 bases separating them. Germline CDR1 reads SEHNR; CDR2 reads FQNEAQ (reference sequence). This CDR3 has 13 amino acids. The CDR3 protein is CASSLRPTYEQYF. The CDR3 region has the DNA TGTGCCAGCAGCTTACGGCCTACCTACGAGCAGTACTTC.

CDR3 DNA: TGTGCCAGCGAAGCGGGGCCGGGGGCCCCCGTGGAGCAGTACTTC. It translates to CASEAGPGAPVEQYF. The rearrangement joins TRBV7-2 to TRBJ2-7, with D perhaps TRBD2 (7 bases). CDR3 length equals 15 residues. The germline V gene encodes CDR1 SGHTA and CDR2 FQGNSA. Trimming pared 8 bases from V and 7 bases from J, leaving 24 bases between.